These 21 T cell receptor beta chains were all obtained from the same sample, sequenced in a study of T-cell memory formation after mild COVID-19. TCRdb re-called the 5' RACE reads through MiXCR, storing one row per CDR3 protein. Of hundreds of thousands of distinct CDR3 sequences listed, over 15% are singletons. The sample comprised PBMCs or a T cell subset sorted from them (not recorded which). The receptors originated from a man aged 18-30 years who had mild COVID-19 (a few samples of this study predate the infection). Cell type and time point are not known.

This clonotype was seen only a few times. The rearrangement uses TRBV5-1 and TRBJ2-2; D not certain. V lost 2 bases and J lost 9, with 8 bases in between. This CDR3 is 12 amino acids long. In germline, CDR1 is SGHRS, CDR2 YFSETQ. Here the CDR3 reads CASSLGKRELFF. CDR3 sequence (DNA): TGCGCCAGCAGCTTAGGGAAGCGGGAGCTGTTTTTT.

The sample holds one count of this clonotype. This rearrangement joins TRBV3-1 to TRBJ2-1, with TRBD2 identical over 9 bases. The CDR3 has 17 amino acids. CDR1 and CDR2 (germline): LGHDT, YNNKEL (reference sequence). The V segment lost 5 bases and the J segment 0 bases; nucleotides outside the gene matches: 8. CDR3 bases: TGTGCCAGCAGCTCCACTAGCGGGCCTACCTCCTACAATGAGCAGTTCTTC. Its protein product is CASSSTSGPTSYNEQFF.

The chain carries TRBV7-9 and TRBJ1-6, with unresolved D. The CDR3 is 16 amino acids. The V end lost 5 bases, the J end lost 0 bases, and 11 bases lay between the germline ends. From germline, CDR1 is SEHNR and CDR2 FQNEAQ (reference sequence). CDR3 coding DNA: TGTGCCAGCAGCCCAAGCGGTGGCTCCTATAATTCACCCCTCCACTTT. Its protein is CASSPSGGSYNSPLHF. The full variable domain, completed using reference TRBV7-9 and TRBJ1-6, is DTGVSQNPRHKITKRGQNVTFRCDPISEHNRLYWYRQTLGQGPEFLTYFQNEAQLEKSRLLSDRFSAERPKGSFSTLEIQRTEQGDSAMYLCASSPSGGSYNSPLHFGNGTRLTVT.

The chain's CDR3 is CASSLSPEHEQYV. CDR3 in DNA: TGTGCCAGCAGTTTATCTCCGGAGCACGAGCAGTACGTC. The chain recombines TRBV28 with TRBJ2-7; no clear D. The CDR3 is 13 residues long. Germline V gene data show CDR1 as MDHEN and CDR2 as SYDVKM. V was shortened by 1 base and J by 5 bases, with 9 bases between the two germline ends.

This rearrangement joins TRBV5-1 to TRBJ1-4; 7 bases fit TRBD1. CDR1 SGHRS and CDR2 YFSETQ come from the germline V gene. V shed 1 base and J 2 bases; nucleotides not matched to a gene: 5. This CDR3 comprises 16 residues. In DNA, the CDR3 is TGCGCCAGCAGCTTGAGGGGGCCGGGGACTAATGAAAAACTGTTTTTT. It specifies CASSLRGPGTNEKLFF.

This clonotype was counted only a few times. V usage is TRBV9 and J usage is TRBJ1-2, with D uncertain. Germline CDR1 and CDR2: SGDLS and YYNGEE. Trimming removed 6 bases from V and 5 bases from J, with 17 bases in between. The CDR3 is 14 amino acids. CDR3 loop: CASKQTGTLYGYTF. The CDR3 DNA reads TGTGCCAGCAAGCAGACGGGTACACTTTATGGCTACACCTTC.

The chain employs TRBV5-5 and TRBJ2-1; 8 bases align to TRBD1. V dropped 4 bases and J dropped 12; count of bases not matched to a gene: 12. There are 14 residues in the CDR3. Germline lookup yields CDR1 SGHKS and CDR2 YYEKEE (reference sequence). CDR3 sequence (DNA): TGTGCCAGCAGCCCTCCCCCGGACAGGGCTACGCAGTTCTTC. Protein sequence: CASSPPPDRATQFF. Filled out from reference TRBV5-5 and TRBJ2-1, the complete variable domain reads DAGVTQSPTHLIKTRGQQVTLRCSPISGHKSVSWYQQVLGQGPQFIFQYYEKEERGRGNFPDRFSARQFPNYSSELNVNALLLGDSALYLCASSPPPDRATQFFGPGTRLTVL.

This clonotype has a handful of counts. The rearrangement joins TRBV28 to TRBJ2-2; D might be TRBD1 (6 bases). V lost 6 bases to trimming and J lost 0 bases, with 11 bases between them. There are 15 residues in the CDR3. Germline-derived CDR1 and CDR2 are MDHEN and SYDVKM. CDR3 nucleotide sequence: TGTGCCAGCAGACGACAGGTATCGAACACCGGGGAGCTGTTTTTT. Translating gives CASRRQVSNTGELFF.

The chain carries TRBV7-9 and TRBJ2-3, with TRBD2 identical over 10 bases. There are 16 residues in the CDR3. Trimming took 5 bases from V and 2 from J; bases not matched to a gene: 7. Per germline, CDR1 SEHNR and CDR2 FQNEAQ (reference sequence). The CDR3 reads CASSPRTSGLTDTQYF. In DNA, the CDR3 is TGTGCCAGCAGCCCGAGGACTAGCGGACTCACAGATACGCAGTATTTT.

The chain is built from TRBV4-3 and TRBJ2-2; maybe TRBD2 (7 bases). Trimming pared 4 bases from V and 4 bases from J, leaving 16 bases between. This CDR3 spans 16 amino acids. The germline gives CDR1 LGHNA, CDR2 YSLEER. The CDR3 nucleotides read TGCGCCAGCAGCCGATCTAGGGGGGGGATCACCGGGGAGCTGTTTTTT. This translates into CASSRSRGGITGELFF.

This clonotype was seen repeatedly, ten times or more. The V and J genes are TRBV28 and TRBJ1-1, with D possibly TRBD1 on 5 matching bases. CDR1 is MDHEN, CDR2 SYDVKM, per germline. Trimming left V 11 bases short and J 5 bases short, with 24 bases between. The CDR3 is made up of 15 amino acids. In nucleotides, the CDR3 is TGTGCCTCTTCCGTCGGGGGGGGAATGAGGACTGAAGCTTTCTTT. It specifies CASSVGGGMRTEAFF.

This chain links TRBV20-1 with TRBJ1-1; the D gene is possibly TRBD1 (6 bases). Per germline, CDR1 DFQATT and CDR2 SNEGSKA (reference sequence). Trimming pared 1 base from V and 5 bases from J, leaving 14 bases between. The CDR3 is 14 amino acids. The CDR3 DNA is TGCAGTGCTAGAGGTGTAGGGGGGTATACTGAAGCTTTCTTT. Amino acid sequence: CSARGVGGYTEAFF.

The genes are TRBV5-1 and TRBJ1-1; the match to TRBD1 covers 7 bases. CDR1 is SGHRS and CDR2 is YFSETQ in the germline V gene. The CDR3 spans 18 residues. The trim removed 2 bases at V and 3 bases at J, leaving 16 bases unmatched. DNA for the CDR3: TGCGCCAGCAGCTTCTTCACAGGGGTTCACTCAGAGGACACTGAAGCTTTCTTT. This codes for CASSFFTGVHSEDTEAFF.

V is TRBV7-3 and J is TRBJ2-5; possibly TRBD2 for D (5 bases). Germline CDR1 is SGHTA and CDR2 is FQGTGA. Between the trimmed V and J ends, which lost 3 bases and 3 bases, there was a span of 14 bases. CDR3 size: 15 residues. CDR3 amino acids: CASSFAGLEKETQYF. The CDR3 DNA sequence: TGTGCCAGCAGCTTCGCGGGTTTAGAAAAAGAGACCCAGTACTTC. The full variable domain, with the rest looked up from reference TRBV7-3 and TRBJ2-5, is GAGVSQTPSNKVTEKGKYVELRCDPISGHTALYWYRQSLGQGPEFLIYFQGTGAADDSGLPNDRFFAVRPEGSVSTLKIQRTERGDSAVYLCASSFAGLEKETQYFGPGTRLLVL.

This sequence joins TRBV4-3 and TRBJ2-3, with D perhaps matching TRBD1 or TRBD2 (6 bases each). Per germline, CDR1 LGHNA and CDR2 YSLEER. The CDR3 is 17 residues long. V lost 0 bases and J lost 3, with 16 bases in between. This CDR3 is CASSQDSGGHGTDTQYF. CDR3 DNA: TGCGCCAGCAGCCAAGATTCTGGGGGGCACGGGACAGATACGCAGTATTTT.

This sequence joins TRBV20-1 and TRBJ1-6, with D possibly matching TRBD1 (5 bases). This CDR3 has 15 amino acids. Germline CDR1 DFQATT, CDR2 SNEGSKA (reference sequence). V lost 2 bases and J 9 bases, leaving 17 bases between the germline ends. Written as DNA, the CDR3 is TGCAGTGCTAGAAAGGTGGGCGGGGGAGGTTCACCCCTCCACTTT. It codes for CSARKVGGGGSPLHF.

The chain has TRBV24-1 and TRBJ2-3; D perhaps matches TRBD1 (5 bases). The CDR3 loop spans 12 amino acids. V lost 5 bases and J 6 bases, leaving 8 bases between the germline ends. Looked up from germline, CDR1 is KGHDR and CDR2 is SFDVKD. CDR3 bases: TGTGCCACCAGTGCAGGGTCTGATACGCAGTATTTT. Translation gives CATSAGSDTQYF.

The V call is TRBV4-1, the J call TRBJ2-5; 10 bases are a match to TRBD1. The CDR3 runs 15 residues. Germline lookup yields CDR1 MGHRA and CDR2 YSYEKL. J gave up 5 bases and V 4 bases, and 7 bases lay outside the gene matches. The CDR3 protein is CASSLVGQGTETQYF. CDR3 bases: TGCGCCAGCAGCCTCGTGGGACAGGGGACGGAGACCCAGTACTTC.

This clonotype was counted between two and nine times. The chain employs TRBV18 and TRBJ1-4, with 7 nucleotides matching TRBD1. CDR3 length equals 15 residues. Germline CDR1 reads KGHSH; CDR2 reads LQKENI. Losses at the gene ends were 4 bases for V and 7 bases for J; bases not matched to a gene: 9. The CDR3 bases are TGTGCCAGCTCACAGCAGACAGGGAACTTTGAAAAACTGTTTTTT. Encoded protein: CASSQQTGNFEKLFF.

V usage is TRBV5-1 and J usage is TRBJ2-3; no reliable D call. The CDR3 spans 13 residues. Trimming stripped 7 bases from V and 0 bases from J, with 9 bases between. CDR1 is SGHRS, CDR2 YFSETQ, per germline. The CDR3 sequence: CASGGPSTDTQYF. CDR3 sequence (DNA): TGCGCCAGCGGCGGCCCTAGCACAGATACGCAGTATTTT.

The V call is TRBV4-3, the J call TRBJ1-5; 7 bases align to TRBD1. CDR3 length: 14 amino acids. In germline, CDR1 is LGHNA, CDR2 YSLEER. The ends lost 3 bases at V and 7 bases at J; junction bases unmatched: 6. CDR3 amino acids: CASSHNRGVQPQHF. The CDR3 DNA reads as TGCGCCAGCAGCCATAACAGGGGTGTGCAGCCCCAGCATTTT.